Presented here are 25 T cell receptor beta chains from one specimen sequenced in a study of cytomegalovirus exposure and HLA in healthy donors. Here immunoSEQ multiplex PCR was the method, and the copy in TCRdb shows in-frame clones only, minus some. The sample has under 150,000 clones; approximately 85% are singletons. Sequencing was performed on PBMCs. These receptors were collected from a woman aged 25 to 39 in good health and CMV-seronegative.

The chain is built from TRBV4-2 and TRBJ1-3; D is unresolved. This CDR3 contains 15 residues. CDR1 and CDR2 from the germline V gene are LGHNA and YNFKEQ. Trimming took 2 bases from V and 1 from J, leaving 9 bases between them. In nucleotides, the CDR3 is TGTGCCAGCAGCCAACGGACTTCTTCTGGAAACACCATATATTTT. Amino acid sequence: CASSQRTSSGNTIYF.

V is TRBV5-1 and J is TRBJ1-1, with 7 positions matching TRBD1. Germline-derived CDR1 and CDR2 are SGHRS and YFSETQ. V gave up 4 bases and J gave up 6 bases; unmatched junction bases: 9. This CDR3 comprises 14 residues. The CDR3 bases are TGCGCCAGCAGCGATACAGGGGCAGGGGCTGAAGCTTTCTTT. Protein: CASSDTGAGAEAFF.

This chain connects TRBV19 to TRBJ2-2; 7 bases agree with TRBD1. Unmatched junction bases numbered 4, after V lost 9 bases and J lost 0 bases. Germline V gene data show CDR1 as LNHDA and CDR2 as SQIVND (reference sequence). The CDR3 runs 14 residues. The CDR3 DNA reads TGTGCCAGCGGGACAGAGTCGAACACCGGGGAGCTGTTTTTT. This encodes CASGTESNTGELFF.

The chain employs TRBV7-2 and TRBJ2-7; 8 positions agree with TRBD2. The CDR3 is 14 amino acids. CDR1 and CDR2 (germline): SGHTA, FQGNSA. V was clipped by 3 bases and J by 0 bases; unmatched bases: 1. The DNA for the CDR3 is TGTGCCAGCAGCTTGAGCGGGGGCTCCTACGAGCAGTACTTC. Its translation: CASSLSGGSYEQYF.

This clone was seen only once. V gene TRBV4-1 combines with J gene TRBJ1-6, with a weak D call TRBD1 (6 bases). The length of the CDR3 is 17 residues. V was pared by 1 base and J by 7 bases, with 17 bases between. From germline, CDR1 is MGHRA and CDR2 YSYEKL. The DNA for the CDR3 is TGCGCCAGCAGCCAAGTTATGGGGGCGCCGTTGAATTCACCCCTCCACTTT. Its protein product is CASSQVMGAPLNSPLHF.

In this sample, this clone turned up a few times. V is TRBV11-3 and J is TRBJ2-2, with 8 bases lining up with TRBD2. V was clipped by 4 bases and J by 7 bases; unmatched bases: 2. Germline loops: CDR1 SGHNT, CDR2 YENEEA. CDR3 size: 13 residues. Written as DNA, the CDR3 is TGTGCCAGCAGCTCGAGCGGGGGCGGGGAGCTGTTTTTT. As protein: CASSSSGGGELFF.

The gene calls are TRBV18 and TRBJ1-6; the D is unclear. Germline V gives CDR1 KGHSH, CDR2 LQKENI. CDR3 length: 16 residues. V lost 2 bases and J 5 bases, leaving 13 bases between the germline ends. The CDR3 region is CASSPERVENNSPLHF. CDR3 in DNA: TGTGCCAGCTCACCAGAGCGGGTGGAGAATAATTCACCCCTCCACTTT.

CDR3 sequence: CASSSRQGRYGYTF. CDR3 nucleotides: TGTGCCAGCAGTTCTAGACAGGGGAGATATGGCTACACCTTC. The chain links TRBV13 to TRBJ1-2; 8 nucleotides agree with TRBD1. The V gene end was trimmed by 6 bases and the J gene end by 5 bases; junction bases not matched to a gene: 8. The germline gives CDR1 PRHDT, CDR2 FYEKMQ (reference sequence). The CDR3 extends over 14 amino acids.

This chain joins TRBV5-1 and TRBJ1-2; D uncertain. The CDR3 contains 15 residues. In germline, CDR1 is SGHRS, CDR2 YFSETQ. V gave up 4 bases and J gave up 1 base, with 14 bases separating them. The CDR3 spells CASSPAATGNYGYTF. The CDR3, as DNA: TGCGCCAGCAGCCCCGCGGCTACCGGTAACTATGGCTACACCTTC. Looking up the rest from reference TRBV5-1 and TRBJ1-2 gives the full variable domain: KAGVTQTPRYLIKTRGQQVTLSCSPISGHRSVSWYQQTPGQGLQFLFEYFSETQRNKGNFPGRFSGRQFSNSRSEMNVSTLELGDSALYLCASSPAATGNYGYTFGSGTRLTVV.

This chain connects TRBV7-2 to TRBJ2-1; D unclear. CDR3 length: 13 amino acids. V lost 1 base and J 15 bases, leaving 16 bases between the germline ends. Germline V gene data show CDR1 as SGHTA and CDR2 as FQGNSA. DNA of the CDR3: TGTGCCAGCAGCTTAGACCCAATACAACGGAGGTTCTTC. Translating gives CASSLDPIQRRFF.

The chain carries TRBV29-1 and TRBJ2-7; no clear D. V shed 5 bases and J shed 6 bases, with 17 bases lying between them. The germline CDR1 and CDR2 sequences are SQVTM and ANQGSEA. There are 13 residues in the CDR3. The CDR3 region has the DNA TGCAGCGTTTATACCCCCGGGTTACTCGAGCAGTACTTC. Translation gives CSVYTPGLLEQYF.

The chain's CDR3 is CASSVTGQGGNTIYF. In DNA, the CDR3 is TGTGCCAGCAGCGTAACGGGACAGGGGGGGAACACCATATATTTT. The chain employs TRBV2 and TRBJ1-3, with TRBD1 identical over 11 bases. Looked up from germline, CDR1 is SNHLY and CDR2 is FYNNEI. The CDR3 length is 15 residues. After removal of 6 bases from V and 7 bases from J, the junction contained 8 bases not matched to a gene.

The chain recombines TRBV4-1 with TRBJ1-2, with TRBD1 matching over 11 bases. The CDR3 sequence is 15 residues long. CDR1 and CDR2 (germline): MGHRA, YSYEKL. V lost 3 bases and J lost 0; bases outside the gene matches: 0. The CDR3 loop is CASSQGQGANYGYTF. The CDR3 DNA is TGCGCCAGCAGCCAGGGACAGGGGGCTAACTATGGCTACACCTTC.

CDR3 sequence (DNA): TGTGCCAGCAGCTTCACAGGGGAGGTTGGCTACACCTTC. The encoded protein is CASSFTGEVGYTF. This rearrangement joins TRBV14 to TRBJ1-2, with 7 bases identical to TRBD1. The CDR3 extends over 13 amino acids. The V segment lost 5 bases and the J segment 7 bases; nucleotides outside the gene matches: 7. The germline gives CDR1 SGHDN, CDR2 FVKESK.

J is TRBJ1-2 and V is TRBV5-4, with TRBD1 identical over 8 bases. After removal of 4 bases from V and 3 bases from J, the junction contained 5 bases not matched to a gene. The CDR3 covers 14 residues. From germline, CDR1 is SGHNT and CDR2 YYREEE (reference sequence). The CDR3 here is CASSHMGQDYGYTF. The DNA for the CDR3 is TGTGCCAGCAGCCACATGGGACAGGACTATGGCTACACCTTC.

The chain couples TRBV5-1 to TRBJ1-2; D gene ambiguous. CDR1 and CDR2 from the germline V gene are SGHRS and YFSETQ. Trimming cost V 4 bases and J 1 base, with 11 bases left between them. This CDR3 comprises 14 residues. This CDR3 is CASSPGVINYGYTF. CDR3 nucleotides: TGCGCCAGCAGCCCGGGAGTCATTAACTATGGCTACACCTTC. The full variable domain, with the rest looked up from reference TRBV5-1 and TRBJ1-2, is KAGVTQTPRYLIKTRGQQVTLSCSPISGHRSVSWYQQTPGQGLQFLFEYFSETQRNKGNFPGRFSGRQFSNSRSEMNVSTLELGDSALYLCASSPGVINYGYTFGSGTRLTVV.

This rearrangement joins TRBV5-1 to TRBJ1-6, with 8 bases fitting TRBD1. CDR3 length equals 15 residues. V dropped 4 bases and J dropped 8; count of bases not matched to a gene: 8. Germline V gives CDR1 SGHRS, CDR2 YFSETQ. The CDR3 sequence is CASSAGQGAYSPLHF. CDR3 sequence (DNA): TGCGCCAGCAGCGCTGGTCAGGGGGCCTATTCACCCCTCCACTTT.

The CDR3 protein is CASRLGTEGRETQYF. The CDR3 DNA reads TGTGCCAGCAGATTAGGGACAGAGGGTAGGGAGACCCAGTACTTC. V gene TRBV28 combines with J gene TRBJ2-5; 7 bases line up with TRBD1. CDR1 is MDHEN, CDR2 SYDVKM, per germline. The ends lost 6 bases at V and 5 bases at J; junction bases unmatched: 12. The CDR3 contains 15 residues.

The V gene is TRBV18, the J gene TRBJ1-2; 12 bases line up with TRBD1. Germline-derived CDR1 and CDR2 are KGHSH and LQKENI. The CDR3 is 16 amino acids. After removal of 2 bases from V and 8 bases from J, the junction contained 9 bases not matched to a gene. The CDR3 here is CASSPSKGQGARGYTF. The CDR3 DNA follows: TGTGCCAGCTCACCATCCAAGGGACAGGGGGCGAGGGGCTACACCTTC.

This clone was counted only a few times. The rearrangement joins TRBV5-1 to TRBJ1-4; TRBD1 might be the D (6 bases). The V end was cut by 0 bases, the J end by 3 bases, with 6 bases between. This CDR3 spans 14 amino acids. Germline lookup yields CDR1 SGHRS and CDR2 YFSETQ. This CDR3 reads CASSLGQANEKLFF. The CDR3 region has the DNA TGCGCCAGCAGCTTGGGACAGGCTAATGAAAAACTGTTTTTT.

This clone occurred a few times. The chain joins TRBV10-2 to TRBJ2-7; maybe TRBD2 (6 bases). The CDR3 is 11 residues long. Looked up from germline, CDR1 is WSHSY and CDR2 is SAAADI. Trimming shortened V by 7 bases and J by 6 bases, and 10 bases separated the two germline ends. As DNA, the CDR3 is TGCGCCAGCAATAGGGGAGGCGAGCAGTACTTC. Its protein product is CASNRGGEQYF.

The J gene is TRBJ1-5, the V gene TRBV6-1, with D unclear. This CDR3 region has 12 residues. The germline V gene encodes CDR1 MNHNS and CDR2 SASEGT. V lost 5 bases and J lost 7, with 9 bases in between. CDR3 bases: TGTGCCAGCAGTTTTGACAAACAGCCCCAGCATTTT. This translates into CASSFDKQPQHF.

The V and J genes are TRBV25-1 and TRBJ2-1; 9 nucleotides agree with TRBD2. Trimming took 6 bases from V and 4 from J; bases not matched to a gene: 7. Germline V gene data show CDR1 as MGHDK and CDR2 as SYGVNS. The CDR3 totals 15 residues. Written as DNA, the CDR3 is TGTGCCAGCAGAGCCCCAGCGGGGGGATACAATGAGCAGTTCTTC. Amino acids: CASRAPAGGYNEQFF.

The CDR3 bases are TGTGCCAGCAGCTTTGGGGACAGGGGTCAAGAGACCCAGTACTTC. The encoded protein is CASSFGDRGQETQYF. This sequence joins TRBV5-4 and TRBJ2-5; 10 nucleotides align to TRBD1. Germline V gene data show CDR1 as SGHNT and CDR2 as YYREEE (reference sequence). The V segment lost 2 bases and the J segment 2 bases; nucleotides outside the gene matches: 3. The CDR3 loop spans 15 amino acids.

This chain joins TRBV4-2 and TRBJ1-2; possible D gene TRBD1, 5 bases. Deletions cut 1 base from V and 7 bases from J, with 13 bases between. CDR3 length: 14 amino acids. Germline CDR1 is LGHNA and CDR2 is YNFKEQ. The CDR3 sequence: CASSQALGGVGYTF. DNA for the CDR3: TGTGCCAGCAGCCAAGCCCTGGGGGGGGTTGGCTACACCTTC.